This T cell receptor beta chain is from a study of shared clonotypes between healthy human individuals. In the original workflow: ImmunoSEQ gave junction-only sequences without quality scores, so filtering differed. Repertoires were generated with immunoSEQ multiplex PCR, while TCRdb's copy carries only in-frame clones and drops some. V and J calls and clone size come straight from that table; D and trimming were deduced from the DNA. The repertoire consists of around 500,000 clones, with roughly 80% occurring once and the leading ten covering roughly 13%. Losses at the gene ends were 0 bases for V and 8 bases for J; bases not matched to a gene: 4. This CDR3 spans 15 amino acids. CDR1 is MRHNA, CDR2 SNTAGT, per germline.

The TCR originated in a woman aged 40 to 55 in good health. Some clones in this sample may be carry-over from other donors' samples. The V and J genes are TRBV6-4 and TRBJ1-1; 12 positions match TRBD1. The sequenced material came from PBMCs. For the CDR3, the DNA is TGTGCCAGCAGTGACTCCGCCGGGACAGGGGGCGAAGCTTTCTTT. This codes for CASSDSAGTGGEAFF.